Each of the 12 T cell receptor beta chains below was sequenced from the same sample in a study of blood T cells in healthy people across ages. A sample-barcoded 5' primer and a J-beta primer mix were used in a second PCR of about 7 to 12 cycles. In TCRdb, the 5' RACE reads were re-called with MiXCR into one record per CDR3 protein. Of approximately 1,100,000 distinct CDR3 sequences listed, around 43% are singletons. The material sequenced was blood. The receptors come from an older woman in good health.

V is TRBV7-6 and J is TRBJ2-7; a possible D gene is TRBD2 (5 bases). The CDR3 consists of 14 residues. Trimming removed 1 base at V and 3 bases at J, with 10 bases between. Germline V gene sequence: CDR1 SGHVS, CDR2 FNYEAQ. The CDR3 DNA reads as TGTGCCAGCAGCTTAGGCCCCCGGGACTACGAGCAGTACTTC. Translated: CASSLGPRDYEQYF.

The table lists this clonotype with a few counts. This sequence joins TRBV7-2 and TRBJ2-3, with 15 bases matching TRBD2. Per germline, CDR1 SGHTA and CDR2 FQGNSA. V lost 2 bases to trimming and J lost 0 bases; unmatched junction nucleotides: 9. The CDR3 totals 20 residues. The CDR3 sequence is CASSLTGLAGGSSSTDTQYF. The CDR3 DNA sequence: TGTGCCAGCAGCTTAACGGGACTAGCGGGAGGATCATCTAGCACAGATACGCAGTATTTT.

For this clonotype: At one end the junction does not follow the germline gene, possibly because of a read error. This chain joins TRBV6-6 and TRBJ2-1, with D perhaps matching TRBD1 (5 bases). The end of the DNA is better explained by TRBJ2-7, so the J call may be wrong. The CDR3 covers 14 residues. CDR1 is MNHNY, CDR2 SVGAGI, per germline (reference sequence). CDR3 in DNA: TGTGCCAGCAGTGACTCGGACAACTTCTACGAGCAGTACTTC. Translating it yields CASSDSDNFYEQYF.

The CDR3 here is CASRVGLIDNEQFF. As DNA, the CDR3 is TGTGCCAGCAGAGTAGGGCTCATTGACAATGAGCAGTTCTTC. J is TRBJ2-1 and V is TRBV3-1, with no clear D. There are 14 residues in the CDR3. The V gene lost 6 bases and the J gene lost 5 bases, with 14 bases spanning the gap. The germline gives CDR1 LGHDT, CDR2 YNNKEL (reference sequence).

The gene calls are TRBV6-5 and TRBJ1-2, with a tentative D call TRBD1 (5 bases). Germline assignment: CDR1 MNHEY and CDR2 SVGAGI. The V end lost 6 bases, the J end lost 5 bases, and 22 bases lay between the germline ends. This CDR3 comprises 16 residues. As DNA, the CDR3 is TGTGCCAGCAGACGACGCGCAGGGATTTTTTCTTATGGCTACACCTTC. Its translation: CASRRRAGIFSYGYTF.

This clonotype appeared a few times. The chain combines TRBV12-3 or TRBV12-4 with TRBJ2-3; TRBD1 aligns across 7 bases. The CDR3 runs to 15 residues. After removal of 6 bases from V and 3 bases from J, the junction contained 9 bases not matched to a gene. This CDR3 reads CASRITGARTDTQYF. DNA of the CDR3: TGTGCCAGCAGAATAACAGGGGCGAGGACAGATACGCAGTATTTT.

The chain has TRBV7-8 and TRBJ2-5; 7 bases line up with TRBD2. This CDR3 has 17 amino acids. J gave up 6 bases and V 1 base, and 14 bases lay outside the gene matches. Germline V gene data show CDR1 as SGHVS and CDR2 as FQNEAQ. The CDR3 spells CASSLVNSGEGRKTQYF. DNA of the CDR3: TGTGCCAGCAGCTTAGTCAATTCGGGGGAGGGCCGAAAGACCCAGTACTTC.

V usage is TRBV15 and J usage is TRBJ2-4, with no clear D. The J call is doubtful: the DNA matches TRBJ2-7 better. CDR1 and CDR2 from the germline V gene are LNHNV and YYDKDF (reference sequence). The CDR3 sequence is 16 residues long. CDR3 coding DNA: TGTGCCACCAGCAGAGGCGCTCCGGGTAAGGGCTACGAGCAGTACTTC. Its protein is CATSRGAPGKGYEQYF.

The chain couples TRBV30 to TRBJ2-7, with D perhaps matching TRBD1 or TRBD2 (5 bases each). Germline V gene data show CDR1 as GTSNPN and CDR2 as SVGIG (reference sequence). Trimming cost V 2 bases and J 2 bases, with 16 bases left between them. This CDR3 region has 15 residues. The CDR3 protein is CAWSNWGTATYEQYF. The CDR3 DNA reads TGTGCCTGGAGTAATTGGGGGACCGCAACCTACGAGCAGTACTTC.

The chain has TRBV11-2 and TRBJ2-7; no clear D gene. This CDR3 has 13 amino acids. The V gene's germline CDR1 is SGHAT and CDR2 FQNNGV. V lost 5 bases, J lost 7 bases, and 15 bases lay in between. The CDR3 DNA follows: TGTGCCAGCAGCCTCTCCCAGGTGGGGGAGCAGTACTTC. Its translation: CASSLSQVGEQYF. The whole variable domain, filled in from reference TRBV11-2 and TRBJ2-7, reads EAGVAQSPRYKIIEKRQSVAFWCNPISGHATLYWYQQILGQGPKLLIQFQNNGVVDDSQLPKDRFSAERLKGVDSTLKIQPAKLEDSAVYLCASSLSQVGEQYFGPGTRLTVT.

This chain links TRBV6-1 with TRBJ1-2; D is possibly TRBD1 (5 bases). This CDR3 comprises 14 residues. Germline loops: CDR1 MNHNS, CDR2 SASEGT. Trimming stripped 7 bases from V and 3 bases from J, with 15 bases between. The CDR3 is CASTREGPYYGYTF. In DNA form, the CDR3 reads TGTGCCAGCACCCGGGAGGGGCCCTACTATGGCTACACCTTC.

The chain carries TRBV5-1 and TRBJ2-3; perhaps TRBD2 as D (5 bases). The V gene lost 5 bases and the J gene lost 6 bases, with 13 bases spanning the gap. The germline V gene has CDR1 SGHRS and CDR2 YFSETQ. CDR3 length: 13 residues. The CDR3 bases are TGCGCCAGCAGGGAGGACCTCCGGGATACGCAGTATTTT. It yields the protein CASREDLRDTQYF.